This TCR beta chain was captured in a study of T cell responses to AZD1222 COVID-19 vaccine. Study-wide findings and caveats: Clonal diversity was possibly underestimated, and white British individuals and females predominated among donors. After the peak T cell response, and only then, were repertoires sampled. Baseline seropositives among AZD1222 recipients totaled only six or seven.

Clones were read by immunoSEQ multiplex PCR, and TCRdb kept only the in-frame ones, dropping some. The sample has around 120,000 clones; roughly 93% are singletons. About this clone: Its antigen is as yet unknown.

The CDR3 length is 13 residues. Germline lookup yields CDR1 SNHLY and CDR2 FYNNEI. V gave up 10 bases and J gave up 5 bases, with 17 bases separating them. The sequencing here drew on peripheral blood, taken on day 0 of AZD1222 vaccination. The TCR comes from an adult in good health. The chain recombines TRBV2 with TRBJ2-5, with D perhaps matching TRBD1 (6 bases). CDR3 in amino acids: CATNSGVWETQYF. The CDR3 DNA reads TGTGCCACAAATTCAGGGGTTTGGGAGACCCAGTACTTC.